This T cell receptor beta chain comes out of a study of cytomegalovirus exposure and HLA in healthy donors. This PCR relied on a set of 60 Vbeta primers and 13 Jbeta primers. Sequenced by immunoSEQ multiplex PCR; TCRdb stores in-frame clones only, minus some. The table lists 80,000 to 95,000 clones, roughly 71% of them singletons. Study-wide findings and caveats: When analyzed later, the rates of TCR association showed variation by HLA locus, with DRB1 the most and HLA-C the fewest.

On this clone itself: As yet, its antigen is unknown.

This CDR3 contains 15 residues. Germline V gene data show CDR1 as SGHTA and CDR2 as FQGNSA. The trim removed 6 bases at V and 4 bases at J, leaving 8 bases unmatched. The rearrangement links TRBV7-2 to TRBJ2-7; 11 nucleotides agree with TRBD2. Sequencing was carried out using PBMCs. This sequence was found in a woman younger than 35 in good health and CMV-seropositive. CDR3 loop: CASRPVGTSGYEQYF. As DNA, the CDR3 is TGTGCCAGCAGACCCGTCGGGACTAGCGGATACGAGCAGTACTTC.